This entry concerns a single T cell receptor beta chain. The antigen remains unidentified. The record originates from a study of beta chain features in type 1 diabetes. Study results and limitations: Among patients with Type 1 diabetes, TCRB CDR3s were moderately but significantly shorter in every one of the four CD4+ subsets. Sequencing the cDNA could make cells with high TCR expression show up more than they should.

About 100 mL of blood, on average, came from one heparinised draw per donor. The authors reverse transcribed all of the isolated RNA, so sequencing captured expressed TCRB transcripts. The data were produced by immunoSEQ multiplex PCR, yet TCRdb's version contains in-frame clones alone and is incomplete. The repertoire has under 300,000 clones, approximately 15% of them found once; the top ten carry approximately 0.021%. CDR1 GTSNPN and CDR2 SVGIG come from the germline V gene (reference sequence). V was pared by 1 base and J by 5 bases, with 4 bases of the junction left unmatched. The CDR3 runs 13 residues.

This clonotype was sampled from a man aged 25-40 years with type 1 diabetes. This chain joins TRBV30 and TRBJ1-2; TRBD1 agrees at 7 bases. Sequencing was performed on naive CD4+ T cells from blood. CDR3 nucleotides: TGTGCCTGGAGTGAGGGACAGCCATATGGCTACACCTTC. Translation gives CAWSEGQPYGYTF.